This T cell receptor beta chain came from a study of identical twins (dated by TCRdb to about 2016). A note on the overall study: To test whether fetal clonotypes persist, this study deep-sequenced TCR alpha and beta repertoires from monozygotic twins, from unrelated adults of various ages, and from cord blood. To rule out contamination, the twin experiments were replicated at different times with different library preparation protocols.

Ten or more counts support this clonotype. Its specific antigen is unknown. No per-base quality is available; no much larger clone lies one base away. Every donor in the study was a healthy Caucasian. Miltenyi CD45RO+ enrichment and human naive T-cell isolation kits were used to isolate memory (CD45RO+) and naive T cells from PBMC. Taken from the germline V gene, the CDR1 and CDR2 loops are SGHTA and FQGNSA. V is clipped by 1 base and J by 5 bases, and the sequence between their germline boundaries is 12 bases long. From cysteine to phenylalanine, the CDR3 is 14 amino acids long. Solely the CDR3 DNA is kept, with 42 bases framed from the first base. Paper-wide results and their limitations: In monozygotic twins, out-of-frame TCR alpha sharing was systematically underestimated by recombination models, although the models agreed with sharing between unrelated individuals. Because the same donors could not be followed over many years, the conclusions depended on cross-sectional statistical analysis. Zero-insertion analyses could be partly confounded by invariant T cells such as MAIT and iNKT, though diverse VJ usage argued against such confounding for most clonotypes. Fewer insertions were carried by abundant cord blood beta clonotypes; a weaker similar trend was observed in young adult naive repertoires, while no such trend was observed in memory repertoires. Excess twin sharing in beta out-of-frame sequences was weaker because fewer shared sequences lowered the signal-to-noise ratio. Compared with coincidental sharing between unrelated individuals, an excess of low generation-probability sequences was observed among out-of-frame TCR alpha sequences shared between twins.

The library was built by means of 5' RACE. The instrument was an Illumina HiSeq 2000. Template switching introduced a universal primer binding site; the final cDNA contained a unique molecular identifier, enabling accurate counting of TCR cDNA molecules. Specific primers in the conserved constant-segment region were used to synthesize first-strand cDNA for the TCR alpha and beta chains. Each cDNA library was double barcoded, with a SMART-Mk sample barcode plus Illumina barcodes, to control for contamination. Two successive PCR steps introduced TruSeq adapter sequences along with Illumina sample barcodes. The TCR alpha and beta cDNA libraries were sequenced on the Illumina HiSeq platform using custom primers. The paper's data handling went like this. Raw reads were processed with MiGEC to extract unique molecular identifiers, and MiXCR was used to determine CDR3 positions. For each individual, recombination models were inferred using an EM algorithm with the repgenHMM and IGoR tools. The analysis of shared clonotypes was done with the tcR package in R, with sharing normalized by the product of cloneset sizes. To study raw recombination without the effects of thymic and clonal selection, out-of-frame nonproductive sequences were analyzed. Using fastp trimming at Q25 and MiXCR clonotype assembly, TCRdb reanalyzed the public sequencing data and kept in-frame beta chains. Each CDR3 protein gets just one entry, which takes the most common genes and DNA from the rows behind it. For this entry, the V and J calls and clone size follow TCRdb and not the study's own pipeline. A total of around 220,000 distinct CDR3 sequences appear in this sample, 10% of them only once. The ten largest clones take up 8% to 10% of the sample.

The sequence came from a man aged 45-65 years in good health. The V gene is TRBV7-2 and the J gene is TRBJ2-7, and perhaps TRBD2 as D gene, on 5 matching bases. The source material was memory T cells sorted from blood. This specimen's cell subset or site label, per the study, means: CD45RO+ enriched T cells. The DNA is as follows: TGTGCCAGCAGCTTAGTTCTAGCCAGGAACGAGCAGTACTTC. It is translated as CASSLVLARNEQYF.